This is a list of T cell receptor beta chains from one sample in a study of cytomegalovirus exposure and HLA in healthy donors. Assay used: immunoSEQ multiplex PCR; TCRdb lists only in-frame clones, some missing. The sample lists under 65,000 clones; less than 85% were seen once. Sequenced input: PBMCs. The receptor set was obtained from a man under 40 in good health and CMV-seropositive. The CDR3 runs from the conserved cysteine through the conserved F or W. The D gene is left open where the match is weak. Clone size appears in some rows only: once, few, many, or a class for an expanded clone.

d_call: -; v_call: TRBV5-1; j_call: TRBJ1-1; clone_size: -; cdr3_length: 15; cdr3_nt: TGCGCCAGCAGCCTGGAGGGGATGATGAACACTGAAGCTTTCTTT; cdr3_aa: CASSLEGMMNTEAFF
d_call: -; v_call: TRBV10-3; j_call: TRBJ1-1; clone_size: once; cdr3_length: 14; cdr3_nt: TGTGCCATCAGAACCGCGGACCGACTATCTGAAGCTTTCTTT; cdr3_aa: CAIRTADRLSEAFF
d_call: TRBD1; v_call: TRBV7-8; j_call: TRBJ1-4; clone_size: -; cdr3_length: 16; cdr3_nt: TGTGCCAGCAGCTTCGGGACAGTCGCAACTAATGAAAAACTGTTTTTT; cdr3_aa: CASSFGTVATNEKLFF
d_call: TRBD1; v_call: TRBV13; j_call: TRBJ1-6; clone_size: -; cdr3_length: 14; cdr3_nt: TGTGCCAGCAGCAAGGGGACAGGGGATTCACCCCTCCACTTT; cdr3_aa: CASSKGTGDSPLHF
d_call: -; v_call: TRBV13; j_call: TRBJ1-2; clone_size: once; cdr3_length: 12; cdr3_nt: TGTGCCAGCAGCCCCCGGACTGATGGCTACACCTTC; cdr3_aa: CASSPRTDGYTF
d_call: TRBD1; v_call: TRBV5-5; j_call: TRBJ1-2; clone_size: -; cdr3_length: 13; cdr3_nt: TGTGCCAGCAGCAGGACAGGGGGCTATGGCTACACCTTC; cdr3_aa: CASSRTGGYGYTF
d_call: -; v_call: TRBV6-1; j_call: TRBJ1-2; clone_size: -; cdr3_length: 16; cdr3_nt: TGTGCCAGCAGTGCGACCCCACAGACGGCTAACTATGGCTACACCTTC; cdr3_aa: CASSATPQTANYGYTF
d_call: -; v_call: TRBV5-1; j_call: TRBJ2-3; clone_size: -; cdr3_length: 14; cdr3_nt: TGCGCCAGCAGCTCCGTAGGAGGCACAGATACGCAGTATTTT; cdr3_aa: CASSSVGGTDTQYF
d_call: TRBD1; v_call: TRBV6-1; j_call: TRBJ2-1; clone_size: -; cdr3_length: 15; cdr3_nt: TGTGCCAGCAGGCCGGGACAGAGCTCCTACAATGAGCAGTTCTTC; cdr3_aa: CASRPGQSSYNEQFF
d_call: TRBD1; v_call: TRBV5-6; j_call: TRBJ1-4; clone_size: few; cdr3_length: 13; cdr3_nt: TGTGCCAGCAGCCCGCGACAGGGGGGAAAACTGTTTTTT; cdr3_aa: CASSPRQGGKLFF
d_call: TRBD2; v_call: TRBV5-4; j_call: TRBJ2-1; clone_size: once; cdr3_length: 17; cdr3_nt: TGTGCCAGCAGCACCGCAAAGGGACTAGCGGGGGGGAATGAGCAGTTCTTC; cdr3_aa: CASSTAKGLAGGNEQFF
d_call: -; v_call: TRBV7-9; j_call: TRBJ1-4; clone_size: -; cdr3_length: 15; cdr3_nt: TGTGCCAGCAGCCCCAGCCGTACAGTAAATGAAAAACTGTTTTTT; cdr3_aa: CASSPSRTVNEKLFF
d_call: -; v_call: TRBV29-1; j_call: TRBJ1-1; clone_size: once; cdr3_length: 11; cdr3_nt: TGCAGCGTTTCAGGGAAGCCTGAAGCTTTCTTT; cdr3_aa: CSVSGKPEAFF
d_call: -; v_call: TRBV28; j_call: TRBJ1-3; clone_size: -; cdr3_length: 15; cdr3_nt: TGTGCCAGCAGTCAACCCGGGACTGATGGAAACACCATATATTTT; cdr3_aa: CASSQPGTDGNTIYF
d_call: -; v_call: TRBV6-5; j_call: TRBJ1-2; clone_size: -; cdr3_length: 16; cdr3_nt: TGTGCCAGCAGTTACTCGGGGCAGGCTGCTAACTATGGCTACACCTTC; cdr3_aa: CASSYSGQAANYGYTF
d_call: TRBD1; v_call: TRBV29-1; j_call: TRBJ2-1; clone_size: -; cdr3_length: 13; cdr3_nt: TGCAGCGCTTGGTTGGGACAGGGTACTGAGCAGTTCTTC; cdr3_aa: CSAWLGQGTEQFF
d_call: -; v_call: TRBV7-8; j_call: TRBJ1-2; clone_size: -; cdr3_length: 16; cdr3_nt: TGTGCCAGCAGCTTAGGGGGGGGGCTGCTTATGGGTGGCTACACCTTC; cdr3_aa: CASSLGGGLLMGGYTF
d_call: -; v_call: TRBV30; j_call: TRBJ1-4; clone_size: -; cdr3_length: 15; cdr3_nt: TGTGCCTGGAGTGTACGGGGCAGGGAGGATGAAAAACTGTTTTTT; cdr3_aa: CAWSVRGREDEKLFF
d_call: -; v_call: TRBV27; j_call: TRBJ1-3; clone_size: -; cdr3_length: 15; cdr3_nt: TGTGCCAGCAGTTTATATCCGTCAGATTCAAACACCATATATTTT; cdr3_aa: CASSLYPSDSNTIYF
d_call: TRBD1; v_call: TRBV27; j_call: TRBJ2-3; clone_size: -; cdr3_length: 15; cdr3_nt: TGTGCCAGCAGCGCTGGGACAGGGTTCACAGATACGCAGTATTTT; cdr3_aa: CASSAGTGFTDTQYF
d_call: TRBD2; v_call: TRBV6-6; j_call: TRBJ2-1; clone_size: -; cdr3_length: 16; cdr3_nt: TGTGCCAGCAGTTACCCTGCTAGCGGGGAGTACAATGAGCAGTTCTTC; cdr3_aa: CASSYPASGEYNEQFF
d_call: TRBD1; v_call: TRBV7-6; j_call: TRBJ2-2; clone_size: -; cdr3_length: 14; cdr3_nt: TGTGCCAGCAGCTCCGACAGGGGTGCCGGGGAGCTGTTTTTT; cdr3_aa: CASSSDRGAGELFF
d_call: TRBD1; v_call: TRBV28; j_call: TRBJ1-5; clone_size: -; cdr3_length: 15; cdr3_nt: TGTGCCAGCAGTTTGAGGGACAGACACAATCAGCCCCAGCATTTT; cdr3_aa: CASSLRDRHNQPQHF
d_call: TRBD1; v_call: TRBV5-4; j_call: TRBJ2-3; clone_size: -; cdr3_length: 15; cdr3_nt: TGTGCCAGCAGCCGTGGGACAGGGGGACGGGATACGCAGTATTTT; cdr3_aa: CASSRGTGGRDTQYF
d_call: TRBD2; v_call: TRBV7-2; j_call: TRBJ2-7; clone_size: -; cdr3_length: 15; cdr3_nt: TGTGCCAGCAGCCGGCTAGCGGGGGGCTCCTACGAGCAGTACTTC; cdr3_aa: CASSRLAGGSYEQYF
d_call: -; v_call: TRBV6-5; j_call: TRBJ1-2; clone_size: -; cdr3_length: 13; cdr3_nt: TGTGCCAGCTTCAGGGAACAGGGTAGTGGCTACACCTTC; cdr3_aa: CASFREQGSGYTF
d_call: TRBD2; v_call: TRBV7-3; j_call: TRBJ2-1; clone_size: -; cdr3_length: 15; cdr3_nt: TGTGCCAGCAGTACTAGCGGGGGGACCTACAATGAGCAGTTCTTC; cdr3_aa: CASSTSGGTYNEQFF
d_call: -; v_call: TRBV27; j_call: TRBJ1-2; clone_size: -; cdr3_length: 13; cdr3_nt: TGTGCCAGCAGTTTACGCAGGGGAGCCCACTACACCTTC; cdr3_aa: CASSLRRGAHYTF
d_call: TRBD1; v_call: TRBV7-3; j_call: TRBJ2-7; clone_size: -; cdr3_length: 14; cdr3_nt: TGTGCCAGCAGCCCCGGGACAGGGGTTTACGAGCAGTACTTC; cdr3_aa: CASSPGTGVYEQYF
d_call: -; v_call: TRBV9; j_call: TRBJ2-2; clone_size: -; cdr3_length: 17; cdr3_nt: TGTGCCAGCAGCGTAGAGGGGGCGACTAGAGGCACCGGGGAGCTGTTTTTT; cdr3_aa: CASSVEGATRGTGELFF
d_call: TRBD1; v_call: TRBV28; j_call: TRBJ1-6; clone_size: few; cdr3_length: 14; cdr3_nt: TGTGCCAGCAGTTTTCAGACAGGGAATTCACCCCTCCACTTT; cdr3_aa: CASSFQTGNSPLHF
d_call: -; v_call: TRBV2; j_call: TRBJ1-1; clone_size: -; cdr3_length: 13; cdr3_nt: TGTGCCAGCAGCGCCAGGGGTTGGGCTGAAGCTTTCTTT; cdr3_aa: CASSARGWAEAFF
d_call: -; v_call: TRBV28; j_call: TRBJ1-4; clone_size: -; cdr3_length: 12; cdr3_nt: TGTGCCAGCAAGGGGGTTGGTGAAAAACTGTTTTTT; cdr3_aa: CASKGVGEKLFF
d_call: TRBD1; v_call: TRBV19; j_call: TRBJ1-1; clone_size: -; cdr3_length: 14; cdr3_nt: TGTGCCAGTAGTAGGGACAGGCTGAACACTGAAGCTTTCTTT; cdr3_aa: CASSRDRLNTEAFF
d_call: TRBD2; v_call: TRBV9; j_call: TRBJ2-5; clone_size: once; cdr3_length: 15; cdr3_nt: TGTGCCAGCAGCGGAAGCGGGGGTGCGGCCGAGACCCAGTACTTC; cdr3_aa: CASSGSGGAAETQYF
d_call: -; v_call: TRBV28; j_call: TRBJ2-7; clone_size: -; cdr3_length: 15; cdr3_nt: TGTGCCAGCAGTTTATTGTCGGGGGAAACTAGCCAGCAGTACTTC; cdr3_aa: CASSLLSGETSQQYF
d_call: TRBD1; v_call: TRBV30; j_call: TRBJ1-5; clone_size: -; cdr3_length: 14; cdr3_nt: TGTGCCTGGAGTAGGGACAGTAACAATCAGCCCCAGCATTTT; cdr3_aa: CAWSRDSNNQPQHF
d_call: -; v_call: TRBV4-1; j_call: TRBJ1-1; clone_size: -; cdr3_length: 14; cdr3_nt: TGCGCCAGCAGTTGGACAGAACTTAACACTGAAGCTTTCTTT; cdr3_aa: CASSWTELNTEAFF
d_call: -; v_call: TRBV6-1; j_call: TRBJ2-3; clone_size: -; cdr3_length: 15; cdr3_nt: TGTGCCAGCAGTGGCGGGCAGGTCCGCACAGATACGCAGTATTTT; cdr3_aa: CASSGGQVRTDTQYF
d_call: -; v_call: TRBV30; j_call: TRBJ1-4; clone_size: -; cdr3_length: 13; cdr3_nt: TGTGCCTGGAGTGAGGACAGTGGGGAAAAACTGTTTTTT; cdr3_aa: CAWSEDSGEKLFF
d_call: TRBD1; v_call: TRBV9; j_call: TRBJ1-1; clone_size: -; cdr3_length: 15; cdr3_nt: TGTGCCAGCAGCGACATACAGGGGGCCCCCACTGAAGCTTTCTTT; cdr3_aa: CASSDIQGAPTEAFF
d_call: -; v_call: TRBV5-6; j_call: TRBJ1-2; clone_size: -; cdr3_length: 14; cdr3_nt: TGTGCCAGCAGCTTGGGGCAGACTATCTATGGCTACACCTTC; cdr3_aa: CASSLGQTIYGYTF